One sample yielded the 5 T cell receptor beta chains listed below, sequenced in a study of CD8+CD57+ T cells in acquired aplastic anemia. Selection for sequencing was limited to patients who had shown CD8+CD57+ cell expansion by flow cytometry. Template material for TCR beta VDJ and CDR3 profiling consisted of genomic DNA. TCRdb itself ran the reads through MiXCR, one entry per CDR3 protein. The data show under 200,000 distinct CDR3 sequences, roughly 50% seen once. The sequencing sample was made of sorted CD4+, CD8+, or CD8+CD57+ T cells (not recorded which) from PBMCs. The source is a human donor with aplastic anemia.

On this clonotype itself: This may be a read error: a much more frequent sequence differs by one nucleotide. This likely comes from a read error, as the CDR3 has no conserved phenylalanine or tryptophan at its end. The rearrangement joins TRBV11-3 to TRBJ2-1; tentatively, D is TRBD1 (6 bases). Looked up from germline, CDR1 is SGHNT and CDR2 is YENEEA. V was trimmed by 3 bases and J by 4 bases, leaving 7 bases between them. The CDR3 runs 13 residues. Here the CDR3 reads CASSLGQYNEQFL. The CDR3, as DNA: TGTGCCAGCAGCTTGGGACAATACAATGAGCAGTTCCTC.

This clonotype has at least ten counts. In DNA, the CDR3 is TGCAGCGCGGGGGGGGCCGGGGAGCTGTTTTTT. This gives the protein CSAGGAGELFF. V usage is TRBV29-1 and J usage is TRBJ2-2; 8 bases agree with TRBD2. Trimming at V came to 7 bases and at J to 6 bases, leaving 1 base not matched to a gene. The CDR3 totals 11 residues. Germline V gives CDR1 SQVTM, CDR2 ANQGSEA.

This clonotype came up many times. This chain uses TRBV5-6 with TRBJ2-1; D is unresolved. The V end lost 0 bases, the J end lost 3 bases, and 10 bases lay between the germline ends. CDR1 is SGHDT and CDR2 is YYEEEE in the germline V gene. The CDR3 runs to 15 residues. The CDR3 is CASSLGNVGYNEQFF. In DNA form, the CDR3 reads TGTGCCAGCAGCTTGGGGAATGTGGGCTACAATGAGCAGTTCTTC.

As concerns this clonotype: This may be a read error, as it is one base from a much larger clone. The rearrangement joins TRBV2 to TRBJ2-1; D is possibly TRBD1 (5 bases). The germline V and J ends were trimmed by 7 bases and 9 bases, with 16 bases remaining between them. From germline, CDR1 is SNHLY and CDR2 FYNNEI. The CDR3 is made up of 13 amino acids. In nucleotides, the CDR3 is TGTGCCAGCACCAAGATAGGGGTTGGTGAGCAGTTCTTC. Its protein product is CASTKIGVGEQFF.

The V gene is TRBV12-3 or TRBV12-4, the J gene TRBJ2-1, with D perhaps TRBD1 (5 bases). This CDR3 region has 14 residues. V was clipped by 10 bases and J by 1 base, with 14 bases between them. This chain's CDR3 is CATALRTSYNEQFF. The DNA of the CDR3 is TGTGCCACCGCACTCAGGACATCCTACAATGAGCAGTTCTTC.